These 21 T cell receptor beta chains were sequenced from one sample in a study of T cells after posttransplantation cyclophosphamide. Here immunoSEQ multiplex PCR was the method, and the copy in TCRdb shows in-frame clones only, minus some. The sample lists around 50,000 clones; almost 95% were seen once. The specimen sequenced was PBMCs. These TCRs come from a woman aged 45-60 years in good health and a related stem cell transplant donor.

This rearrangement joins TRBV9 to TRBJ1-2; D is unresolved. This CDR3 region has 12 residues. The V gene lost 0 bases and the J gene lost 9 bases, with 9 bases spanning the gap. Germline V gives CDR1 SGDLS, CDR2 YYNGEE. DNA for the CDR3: TGTGCCAGCAGCGTAGGGGGAGTTCGCTACACCTTC. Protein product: CASSVGGVRYTF.

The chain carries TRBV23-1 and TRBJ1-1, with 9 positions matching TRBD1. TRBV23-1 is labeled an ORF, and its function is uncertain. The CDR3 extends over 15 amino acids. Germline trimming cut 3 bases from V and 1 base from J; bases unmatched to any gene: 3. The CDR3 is CASSHNRGPNTEAFF. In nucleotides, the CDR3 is TGCGCCAGCAGTCACAACAGGGGGCCGAACACTGAAGCTTTCTTT.

The CDR3 bases are TGTGCCAGCAGCCAAAATTTGGACAGTGAGCAGTACTTC. Its translation: CASSQNLDSEQYF. J is TRBJ2-7 and V is TRBV14; the D gene is possibly TRBD1 (6 bases). Germline CDR1 reads SGHDN; CDR2 reads FVKESK. V was cut by 2 bases and J by 7 bases, with 12 bases left in between. This CDR3 has 13 amino acids.

CDR3: CASSYSYRGDDYGYTF. The CDR3, as DNA: TGTGCCAGCAGTTATTCCTACAGGGGCGACGACTATGGCTACACCTTC. The rearrangement joins TRBV6-5 to TRBJ1-2; 7 bases fit TRBD1. The CDR3 is 16 residues long. Germline CDR1 reads MNHEY; CDR2 reads SVGAGI. V lost 3 bases to trimming and J lost 3 bases; unmatched junction nucleotides: 10.

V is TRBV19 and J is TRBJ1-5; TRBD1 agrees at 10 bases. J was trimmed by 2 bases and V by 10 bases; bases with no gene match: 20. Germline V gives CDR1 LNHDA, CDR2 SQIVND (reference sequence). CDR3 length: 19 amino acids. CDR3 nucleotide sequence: TGTGCCACCAAAGGTCCGGGACAGGGGCCGCAGGGTGGCAATCAGCCCCAGCATTTT. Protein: CATKGPGQGPQGGNQPQHF.

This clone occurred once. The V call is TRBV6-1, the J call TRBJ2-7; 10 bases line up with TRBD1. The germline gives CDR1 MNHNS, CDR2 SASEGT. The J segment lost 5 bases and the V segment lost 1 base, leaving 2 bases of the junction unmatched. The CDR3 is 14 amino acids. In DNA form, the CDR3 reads TGTGCCAGCAGTGAAGGGACAGGGGGTGACGAGCAGTACTTC. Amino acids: CASSEGTGGDEQYF.

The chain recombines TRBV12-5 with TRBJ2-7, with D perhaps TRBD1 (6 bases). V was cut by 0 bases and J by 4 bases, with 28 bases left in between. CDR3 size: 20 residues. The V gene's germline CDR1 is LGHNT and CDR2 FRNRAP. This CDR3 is CASGLVPRWSTGNKRYEQYF. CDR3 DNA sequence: TGTGCTAGTGGTTTGGTACCCCGCTGGTCCACAGGGAATAAGAGGTACGAGCAGTACTTC.

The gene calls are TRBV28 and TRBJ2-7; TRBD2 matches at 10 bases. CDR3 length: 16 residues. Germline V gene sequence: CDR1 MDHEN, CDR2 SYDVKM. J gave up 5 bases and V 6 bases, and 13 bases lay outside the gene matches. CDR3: CASRPHPSGRINEQYF. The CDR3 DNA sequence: TGTGCCAGCAGGCCTCATCCTAGCGGGAGAATTAACGAGCAGTACTTC.

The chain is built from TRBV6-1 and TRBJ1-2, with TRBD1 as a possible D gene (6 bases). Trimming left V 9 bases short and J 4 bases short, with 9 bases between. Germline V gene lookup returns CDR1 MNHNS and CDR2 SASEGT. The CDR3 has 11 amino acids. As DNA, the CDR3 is TGTGCCAGTGGACAGTTCTATGGCTACACCTTC. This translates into CASGQFYGYTF.

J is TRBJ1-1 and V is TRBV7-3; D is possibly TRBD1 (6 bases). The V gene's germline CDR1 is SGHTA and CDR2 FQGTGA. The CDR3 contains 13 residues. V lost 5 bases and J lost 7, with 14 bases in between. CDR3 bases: TGTGCCAGCAGCCCGGGACAAAGATTTGAAGCTTTCTTT. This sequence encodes CASSPGQRFEAFF.

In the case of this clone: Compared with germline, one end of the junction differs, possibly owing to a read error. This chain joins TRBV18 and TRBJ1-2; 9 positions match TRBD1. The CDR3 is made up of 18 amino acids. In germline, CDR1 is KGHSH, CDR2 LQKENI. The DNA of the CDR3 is TGTGCCAGCACACCAGAGTCTGCCCCACAGGGGGCCGATGGTGGCTACACCTTC. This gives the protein CASTPESAPQGADGGYTF.

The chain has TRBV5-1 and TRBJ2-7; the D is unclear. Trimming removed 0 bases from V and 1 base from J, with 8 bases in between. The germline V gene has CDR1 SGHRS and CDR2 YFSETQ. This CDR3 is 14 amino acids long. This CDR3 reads CASSLEAGSYEQYF. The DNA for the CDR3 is TGCGCCAGCAGCTTGGAGGCAGGATCCTACGAGCAGTACTTC.

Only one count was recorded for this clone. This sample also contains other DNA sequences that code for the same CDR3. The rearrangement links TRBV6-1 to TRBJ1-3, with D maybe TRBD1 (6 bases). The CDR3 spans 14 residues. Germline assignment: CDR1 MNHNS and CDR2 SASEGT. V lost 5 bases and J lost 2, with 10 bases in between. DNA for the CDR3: TGTGCCAGCAGTAAACAGGGCACTGGAAACACCATATATTTT. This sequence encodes CASSKQGTGNTIYF.

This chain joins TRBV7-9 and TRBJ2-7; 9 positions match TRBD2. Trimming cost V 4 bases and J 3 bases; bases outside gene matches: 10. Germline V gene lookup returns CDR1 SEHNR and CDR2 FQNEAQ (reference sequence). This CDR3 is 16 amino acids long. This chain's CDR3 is CASSSGHGTSLYEQYF. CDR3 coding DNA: TGTGCCAGCAGCTCCGGCCACGGGACTAGCCTCTACGAGCAGTACTTC. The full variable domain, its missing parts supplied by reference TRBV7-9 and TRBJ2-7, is DTGVSQNPRHKITKRGQNVTFRCDPISEHNRLYWYRQTLGQGPEFLTYFQNEAQLEKSRLLSDRFSAERPKGSFSTLEIQRTEQGDSAMYLCASSSGHGTSLYEQYFGPGTRLTVT.

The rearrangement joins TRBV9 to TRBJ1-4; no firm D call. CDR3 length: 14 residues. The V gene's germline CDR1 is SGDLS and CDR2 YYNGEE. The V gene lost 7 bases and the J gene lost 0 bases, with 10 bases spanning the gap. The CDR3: CASSFGATNEKLFF. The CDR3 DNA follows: TGTGCCAGCTCCTTCGGGGCAACTAATGAAAAACTGTTTTTT. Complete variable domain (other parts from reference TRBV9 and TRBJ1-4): DSGVTQTPKHLITATGQRVTLRCSPRSGDLSVYWYQQSLDQGLQFLIQYYNGEERAKGNILERFSAQQFPDLHSELNLSSLELGDSALYFCASSFGATNEKLFFGSGTQLSVL.

DNA for the CDR3: TGCAGCGCGGAACAGCGAGGGACTGGGTCTGAAAAACTGTTTTTT. Translating it yields CSAEQRGTGSEKLFF. The V gene is TRBV29-1, the J gene TRBJ1-4; D might be TRBD1 (5 bases). The CDR3 loop spans 15 amino acids. The germline gives CDR1 SQVTM, CDR2 ANQGSEA. V dropped 7 bases and J dropped 7 bases, with 22 bases sitting between them.

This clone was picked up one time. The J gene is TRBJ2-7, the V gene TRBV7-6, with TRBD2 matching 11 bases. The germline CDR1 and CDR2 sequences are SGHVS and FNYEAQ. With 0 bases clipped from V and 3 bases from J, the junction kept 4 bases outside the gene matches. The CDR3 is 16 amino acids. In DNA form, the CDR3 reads TGTGCCAGCAGCTTAGCTGCTAGCGGGGGGAACTACGAGCAGTACTTC. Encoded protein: CASSLAASGGNYEQYF.

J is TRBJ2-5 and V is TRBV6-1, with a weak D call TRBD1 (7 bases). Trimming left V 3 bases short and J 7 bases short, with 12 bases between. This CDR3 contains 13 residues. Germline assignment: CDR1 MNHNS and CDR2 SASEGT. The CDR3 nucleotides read TGTGCCAGCAGTGACTCCCAGGGGGGGACCCAGTACTTC. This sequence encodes CASSDSQGGTQYF.

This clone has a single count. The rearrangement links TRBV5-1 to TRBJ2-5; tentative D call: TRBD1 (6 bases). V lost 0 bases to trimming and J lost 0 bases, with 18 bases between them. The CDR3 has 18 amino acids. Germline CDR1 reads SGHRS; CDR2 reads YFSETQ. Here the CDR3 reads CASSLAKFSRGHQETQYF. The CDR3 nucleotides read TGCGCCAGCAGCTTGGCCAAGTTTAGCAGGGGCCACCAAGAGACCCAGTACTTC. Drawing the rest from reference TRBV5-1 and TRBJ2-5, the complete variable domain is KAGVTQTPRYLIKTRGQQVTLSCSPISGHRSVSWYQQTPGQGLQFLFEYFSETQRNKGNFPGRFSGRQFSNSRSEMNVSTLELGDSALYLCASSLAKFSRGHQETQYFGPGTRLLVL.

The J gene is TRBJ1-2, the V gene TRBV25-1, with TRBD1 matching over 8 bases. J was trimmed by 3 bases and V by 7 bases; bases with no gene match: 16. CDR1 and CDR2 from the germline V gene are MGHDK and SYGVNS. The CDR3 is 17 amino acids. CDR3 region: CASTNELGTGGDYGYTF. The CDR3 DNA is TGTGCCAGCACCAACGAACTGGGGACAGGAGGGGACTATGGCTACACCTTC.

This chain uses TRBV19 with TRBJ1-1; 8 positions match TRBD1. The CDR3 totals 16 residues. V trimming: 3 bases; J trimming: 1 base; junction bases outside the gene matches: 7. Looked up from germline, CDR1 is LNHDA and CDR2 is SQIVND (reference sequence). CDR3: CASSILGQGANTEAFF. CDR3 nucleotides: TGTGCCAGTAGTATTTTAGGTCAGGGGGCGAACACTGAAGCTTTCTTT.